The 26 T cell receptor beta chains below all came from one sample that was sequenced in a study of T-cell memory formation after mild COVID-19. TCRdb processed the 5' RACE reads anew with MiXCR; each CDR3 protein has one entry. The sample has about 340,000 distinct CDR3 sequences; roughly 15% are singletons. The sample taken for sequencing was PBMCs or a T cell subset sorted from them (not recorded which). Receptors were obtained from a man aged 18-30 years who had mild COVID-19 (a few samples of this study predate the infection). Cell type and time point are not known.

The J gene is TRBJ2-1, the V gene TRBV6-5; 9 bases are a match to TRBD1. The CDR3 has 16 amino acids. Losses at the gene ends were 5 bases for V and 4 bases for J; bases not matched to a gene: 9. CDR1 and CDR2 from the germline V gene are MNHEY and SVGAGI. The DNA for the CDR3 is TGTGCCAGCAGTGGAATCACAGGGGGCGCGTACAATGAGCAGTTCTTC. It specifies CASSGITGGAYNEQFF.

This clonotype turned up a few times. V and J are TRBV5-1 and TRBJ2-1; 11 bases are shared with TRBD2. This CDR3 is 17 amino acids long. CDR1 is SGHRS and CDR2 is YFSETQ in the germline V gene. J gave up 8 bases and V 1 base, and 11 bases lay outside the gene matches. The CDR3 here is CASSLPSGGIFADEQFF. The CDR3 DNA follows: TGCGCCAGCAGCTTGCCTAGCGGGGGGATTTTTGCGGATGAGCAGTTCTTC.

The genes are TRBV7-9 and TRBJ2-4; D ambiguous. This CDR3 comprises 17 residues. With 1 base removed from V and 0 bases from J, the gap between germline ends came to 13 bases. Germline assignment: CDR1 SEHNR and CDR2 FQNEAQ (reference sequence). The CDR3 coding sequence is TGTGCCAGCAGCTTAGTGGTGGGCCTACTAGCCAAAAACATTCAGTACTTC. Its protein product is CASSLVVGLLAKNIQYF.

This clonotype was seen more than once but under ten times. The rearrangement joins TRBV29-1 to TRBJ2-1; D is perhaps TRBD1 or TRBD2 (6 bases each). The germline V and J ends were trimmed by 6 bases and 9 bases, with 15 bases remaining between them. Germline V CDR1 and CDR2: SQVTM, ANQGSEA. This CDR3 has 12 amino acids. The CDR3 loop is CSVGTSRGEQFF. CDR3 nucleotides: TGCAGCGTGGGCACTAGCAGGGGTGAGCAGTTCTTC.

This clonotype was seen a handful of times. V is TRBV4-1 and J is TRBJ2-7; D gene uncertain. V lost 3 bases, J lost 4 bases, and 16 bases lay in between. The germline gives CDR1 MGHRA, CDR2 YSYEKL. This CDR3 has 15 amino acids. Here the CDR3 reads CASSHHLGPTYEQYF. CDR3 bases: TGCGCCAGCAGCCATCACTTGGGCCCGACTTACGAGCAGTACTTC.

The V gene is TRBV6-6, the J gene TRBJ2-5; 7 bases line up with TRBD2. The CDR3 consists of 13 residues. Germline lookup yields CDR1 MNHNY and CDR2 SVGAGI (reference sequence). J lost 5 bases, V lost 6 bases, and 6 bases had no gene match. The CDR3 nucleotides are TGTGCCAGCAGGCTAGCGGTGGACGAGACCCAGTACTTC. Translating it yields CASRLAVDETQYF.

V gene TRBV18 combines with J gene TRBJ2-5; 9 positions agree with TRBD1. This CDR3 region has 15 residues. Per germline, CDR1 KGHSH and CDR2 LQKENI. V was clipped by 3 bases and J by 5 bases; unmatched bases: 7. CDR3 coding DNA: TGTGCCAGCTCACCCGGGACAGGGTTCATGGAGACCCAGTACTTC. It specifies CASSPGTGFMETQYF.

In its sample, this clonotype was seen a few times. The chain joins TRBV30 to TRBJ1-6; D perhaps matches TRBD1 (5 bases). Germline-derived CDR1 and CDR2 are GTSNPN and SVGIG (reference sequence). V was cut by 4 bases and J by 7 bases, with 11 bases left in between. The CDR3 contains 13 residues. CDR3 region: CAWTGRDNSPLHF. CDR3 sequence (DNA): TGTGCCTGGACAGGACGGGACAATTCACCCCTCCACTTT. The full variable domain, its missing parts supplied by reference TRBV30 and TRBJ1-6, is SQTIHQWPATLVQPVGSPLSLECTVEGTSNPNLYWYRQAAGRGLQLLFYSVGIGQISSEVPQNLSASRPQDRQFILSSKKLLLSDSGFYLCAWTGRDNSPLHFGNGTRLTVT.

This clonotype was detected only a few times. The J gene is TRBJ2-2, the V gene TRBV9, with 8 bases aligning to TRBD1. The germline V gene has CDR1 SGDLS and CDR2 YYNGEE. After removal of 7 bases from V and 6 bases from J, the junction contained 11 bases not matched to a gene. The CDR3 covers 15 residues. This CDR3 reads CASSKLTGVSGELFF. In nucleotides, the CDR3 is TGTGCCAGCTCAAAGTTGACAGGGGTTTCCGGGGAGCTGTTTTTT.

The chain links TRBV5-4 to TRBJ2-7, with TRBD1 matching over 7 bases. The V and J ends lost 4 bases and 2 bases, in that order; junction bases with no gene match: 6. CDR1 is SGHNT, CDR2 YYREEE, per germline (reference sequence). CDR3 size: 14 residues. CDR3 in amino acids: CASSLPGQTYEQYF. CDR3 sequence (DNA): TGTGCCAGCAGCCTGCCGGGACAGACCTACGAGCAGTACTTC.

V is TRBV12-3 or TRBV12-4 and J is TRBJ1-2; TRBD1 agrees at 7 bases. CDR3 length equals 13 residues. V gave up 6 bases and J gave up 2 bases; unmatched junction bases: 3. The CDR3 DNA sequence: TGTGCCAGCAGGACGGACAGGAACTATGGCTACACCTTC. Its protein product is CASRTDRNYGYTF.

This clonotype was picked up one time. The chain has TRBV12-3 or TRBV12-4 and TRBJ2-3; maybe TRBD1 (7 bases). V shed 2 bases and J shed 4 bases, with 13 bases lying between them. The CDR3 totals 15 residues. DNA for the CDR3: TGTGCCAGCAGTTTACGACAGGGAGGTCCAGATACGCAGTATTTT. It codes for CASSLRQGGPDTQYF.

This clonotype was seen a few times. This chain joins TRBV15 and TRBJ2-5; D is uncertain. Germline V gives CDR1 LNHNV, CDR2 YYDKDF (reference sequence). The CDR3 is 14 amino acids. The V end was cut by 1 base, the J end by 3 bases, with 9 bases between. The DNA of the CDR3 is TGTGCCACCAGCAGAGGGGATAACAAAGAGACCCAGTACTTC. Translated: CATSRGDNKETQYF.

This clonotype occurred a few times. The chain uses TRBV4-3 and TRBJ2-2; weak D call: TRBD1 (6 bases). The germline V and J ends were trimmed by 0 bases and 8 bases, with 19 bases remaining between them. The CDR3 length is 17 residues. CDR1 is LGHNA and CDR2 is YSLEER in the germline V gene. The CDR3 sequence: CASSQDLGQGPKGELFF. CDR3 sequence (DNA): TGCGCCAGCAGCCAAGATTTAGGTCAGGGGCCTAAAGGGGAGCTGTTTTTT.

This clonotype has a handful of counts. The chain uses TRBV5-1 and TRBJ1-2; a possible D gene is TRBD1 (6 bases). Between the trimmed V and J ends, which lost 3 bases and 8 bases, there was a span of 14 bases. The CDR3 is 13 amino acids. Germline V gives CDR1 SGHRS, CDR2 YFSETQ. Here the CDR3 DNA reads TGCGCCAGCAGCTCCGGACAGTACGGCGGCTACACCTTC. Translating it yields CASSSGQYGGYTF.

This clonotype was seen only a few times. V and J are TRBV6-5 and TRBJ1-5; D perhaps matches TRBD1 (5 bases). V dropped 6 bases and J dropped 6 bases, with 18 bases sitting between them. Germline loops: CDR1 MNHEY, CDR2 SVGAGI. The CDR3 has 15 residues. The CDR3 region is CASRPGPPAAQPQHF. The CDR3, as DNA: TGTGCCAGCAGACCGGGACCCCCCGCAGCTCAGCCCCAGCATTTT.

The chain joins TRBV7-8 to TRBJ2-7, with a tentative D call TRBD2 (6 bases). Trimming took off 7 bases at V and 5 bases at J, with 21 bases between the two ends. Germline assignment: CDR1 SGHVS and CDR2 FQNEAQ. The CDR3 length is 15 residues. CDR3 in DNA: TGTGCCAGCACCCTAATGGGCAGAGCGGGCCACGAGCAGTACTTC. Protein: CASTLMGRAGHEQYF. The variable domain in full, with the rest retrieved from reference TRBV7-8 and TRBJ2-7, is GAGVSQSPRYKVAKRGQDVALRCDPISGHVSLFWYQQALGQGPEFLTYFQNEAQLDKSGLPSDRFFAERPEGSVSTLKIQRTQQEDSAVYLCASTLMGRAGHEQYFGPGTRLTVT.

This sequence joins TRBV4-3 and TRBJ1-1; D unclear. V lost 0 bases, J lost 10 bases, and 12 bases lay in between. This CDR3 region has 13 residues. Per the germline V gene, CDR1 is LGHNA and CDR2 is YSLEER. CDR3 bases: TGCGCCAGCAGCCAAGATTTGACCCCAGGAGCTTTCTTT. Amino acid sequence: CASSQDLTPGAFF.

The rearrangement joins TRBV7-9 to TRBJ2-1; TRBD2 might be the D (5 bases). CDR3 size: 14 residues. V was pared by 4 bases and J by 8 bases, with 15 bases between. Per the germline V gene, CDR1 is SEHNR and CDR2 is FQNEAQ (reference sequence). This CDR3 is CASSSIGSPDEQFF. CDR3 in DNA: TGTGCCAGCAGCTCAATAGGGAGTCCCGATGAGCAGTTCTTC.

This clonotype was observed a few times. The chain is built from TRBV23-1 and TRBJ2-2; D uncertain. TRBV23-1 is designated an ORF whose function remains uncertain. The CDR3 loop spans 13 amino acids. V was pared by 3 bases and J by 3 bases, with 5 bases between. CDR3 protein: CASSHADTGELFF. The CDR3 DNA is TGCGCCAGCAGTCATGCTGACACCGGGGAGCTGTTTTTT.

The chain uses TRBV5-1 and TRBJ1-2; D ambiguous. The CDR3 consists of 13 residues. The germline gives CDR1 SGHRS, CDR2 YFSETQ. V gave up 1 base and J gave up 4 bases, with 8 bases separating them. In DNA, the CDR3 is TGCGCCAGCAGCTTGACAGACGTCTATGGCTACACCTTC. Protein: CASSLTDVYGYTF.

The genes are TRBV7-9 and TRBJ2-1; D gene unclear. The V end was cut by 2 bases, the J end by 15 bases, with 14 bases between. The CDR3 runs 12 residues. Per germline, CDR1 SEHNR and CDR2 FQNEAQ (reference sequence). The DNA of the CDR3 is TGTGCCAGCAGCTTACTCGTGGGGTTTGCGTTCTTC. It encodes CASSLLVGFAFF.

The chain links TRBV20-1 to TRBJ2-5, with 9 bases lining up with TRBD1. V trimming: 3 bases; J trimming: 4 bases; junction bases outside the gene matches: 6. The germline gives CDR1 DFQATT, CDR2 SNEGSKA (reference sequence). CDR3 length: 14 residues. The CDR3 loop is CSASHRGRSETQYF. CDR3 DNA: TGCAGTGCTAGCCACAGGGGGCGTTCAGAGACCCAGTACTTC.

V gene TRBV30 combines with J gene TRBJ1-1, with D unresolved. CDR3 size: 12 residues. Germline CDR1 reads GTSNPN; CDR2 reads SVGIG (reference sequence). V lost 8 bases, J lost 2 bases, and 12 bases lay in between. The CDR3 reads CARGRLNTEAFF. The CDR3 bases are TGTGCCAGAGGACGGTTAAACACTGAAGCTTTCTTT.

This clonotype was picked up many times. The chain is built from TRBV9 and TRBJ1-4; D is perhaps TRBD1 (6 bases). The CDR3 is made up of 14 amino acids. Trimming left V 0 bases short and J 6 bases short, with 9 bases between. Germline CDR1 SGDLS, CDR2 YYNGEE. The CDR3 reads CASSVVAGDEKLFF. CDR3 DNA sequence: TGTGCCAGCAGCGTAGTGGCAGGGGATGAAAAACTGTTTTTT.

This clonotype has ten or more counts. The chain combines TRBV5-1 with TRBJ1-1; 9 bases are a match to TRBD1. This CDR3 has 15 residues. J gave up 3 bases and V 4 bases, and 7 bases lay outside the gene matches. Germline CDR1 SGHRS, CDR2 YFSETQ. The CDR3 DNA follows: TGCGCCAGCAGCCAGCTACAGGGGGCAGACACTGAAGCTTTCTTT. Translated, it gives CASSQLQGADTEAFF.